The 28 T cell receptor beta chains below all came from one sample that was sequenced in a study of T cell responses to AZD1222 COVID-19 vaccine. Assay: immunoSEQ multiplex PCR; the TCRdb copy retains only in-frame clones and omits some. The sample lists roughly 140,000 clones; around 90% were seen once. The sample consisted of peripheral blood, taken on day 0 of AZD1222 vaccination. Receptors were obtained from an adult in good health.

The chain couples TRBV5-1 to TRBJ2-1, with 14 bases matching TRBD2. Germline assignment: CDR1 SGHRS and CDR2 YFSETQ. This CDR3 region has 17 residues. V shed 3 bases, J shed 9 bases, and the junction held 11 bases outside the gene matches. CDR3 bases: TGCGCCAGCAGCTCGACTAGCGGGAGGGTTATTAGCGGTGAGCAGTTCTTC. The encoded protein is CASSSTSGRVISGEQFF.

The chain has TRBV6-5 and TRBJ1-4; no clear D gene. Germline loops: CDR1 MNHEY, CDR2 SVGAGI. The CDR3 runs 16 residues. The V end lost 0 bases, the J end lost 8 bases, and 16 bases lay between the germline ends. The DNA for the CDR3 is TGTGCCAGCAGTTACTCGAGAGTCGGGGTAGGGGAAAAACTGTTTTTT. Translated: CASSYSRVGVGEKLFF.

This clone was seen only once. V is TRBV4-1 and J is TRBJ1-2, with a tentative D call TRBD1 (6 bases). This CDR3 spans 17 amino acids. Per the germline V gene, CDR1 is MGHRA and CDR2 is YSYEKL. V lost 0 bases and J lost 4, with 18 bases in between. The CDR3 protein is CASSQEDGGSLVYGYTF. DNA of the CDR3: TGCGCCAGCAGCCAAGAGGATGGGGGCAGCCTTGTCTATGGCTACACCTTC.

The chain has TRBV7-9 and TRBJ2-3; D gene uncertain. The CDR3 length is 14 residues. Germline V gene data show CDR1 as SEHNR and CDR2 as FQNEAQ (reference sequence). V lost 0 bases to trimming and J lost 2 bases, with 6 bases between them. This CDR3 reads CASSLASFTDTQYF. Here the CDR3 DNA reads TGTGCCAGCAGCTTAGCTAGCTTCACAGATACGCAGTATTTT.

V gene TRBV19 combines with J gene TRBJ1-2; TRBD1 is a possible D gene (5 bases). The CDR3 is 15 amino acids. V lost 5 bases, J lost 0 bases, and 13 bases lay in between. Germline values: CDR1 LNHDA, CDR2 SQIVND (reference sequence). CDR3 in amino acids: CASSPGALTNYGYTF. CDR3 DNA: TGTGCCAGTAGTCCTGGGGCACTTACTAACTATGGCTACACCTTC. Based on the CDR3 plus reference TRBV19 and TRBJ1-2, the full variable domain is DGGITQSPKYLFRKEGQNVTLSCEQNLNHDAMYWYRQDPGQGLRLIYYSQIVNDFQKGDIAEGYSVSREKKESFPLTVTSAQKNPTAFYLCASSPGALTNYGYTFGSGTRLTVV.

J is TRBJ1-5 and V is TRBV6-5; possible D gene TRBD1, 6 bases. V was shortened by 2 bases and J by 3 bases, with 8 bases between the two germline ends. CDR3 size: 14 residues. Germline CDR1 MNHEY, CDR2 SVGAGI. DNA for the CDR3: TGTGCCAGCAGTTACAACAGGGTCAATCAGCCCCAGCATTTT. It is translated as CASSYNRVNQPQHF.

V and J are TRBV5-1 and TRBJ2-1; 8 nucleotides align to TRBD1. J gave up 2 bases and V 4 bases, and 8 bases lay outside the gene matches. Germline CDR1 SGHRS, CDR2 YFSETQ. The CDR3 runs to 16 residues. The CDR3 loop is CASSLGGTGTYNEQFF. Written as DNA, the CDR3 is TGCGCCAGCAGCCTCGGAGGGACAGGTACCTACAATGAGCAGTTCTTC. Supplemented by reference TRBV5-1 and TRBJ2-1, the full variable domain reads KAGVTQTPRYLIKTRGQQVTLSCSPISGHRSVSWYQQTPGQGLQFLFEYFSETQRNKGNFPGRFSGRQFSNSRSEMNVSTLELGDSALYLCASSLGGTGTYNEQFFGPGTRLTVL.

CDR3 residues: CASSLGSFPYEQYF. CDR3 DNA sequence: TGTGCCAGCAGCTTAGGGTCTTTCCCCTACGAGCAGTACTTC. The chain recombines TRBV9 with TRBJ2-7, with unresolved D. Trimming took 4 bases from V and 2 from J, leaving 13 bases between them. In germline, CDR1 is SGDLS, CDR2 YYNGEE. This CDR3 is built from 14 residues.

This sequence joins TRBV6-5 and TRBJ1-2, with D possibly being TRBD1 (6 bases). CDR3 length: 14 amino acids. V gave up 5 bases and J gave up 4 bases, with 14 bases separating them. Looked up from germline, CDR1 is MNHEY and CDR2 is SVGAGI. The CDR3 region is CASSPTGGGYGYTF. The CDR3 region has the DNA TGTGCCAGCAGTCCGACAGGCGGCGGCTATGGCTACACCTTC.

The chain joins TRBV28 to TRBJ2-2; D uncertain. The CDR3 is made up of 11 amino acids. V was trimmed by 8 bases and J by 4 bases, leaving 5 bases between them. Germline loops: CDR1 MDHEN, CDR2 SYDVKM. CDR3 coding DNA: TGTGCCAGCCATTCCACCGGGGAGCTGTTTTTT. Translating gives CASHSTGELFF.

This clone was recorded at least ten times. V usage is TRBV28 and J usage is TRBJ2-2; no definite D call. Trimming stripped 1 base from V and 6 bases from J, with 9 bases between. This CDR3 spans 14 amino acids. CDR1 and CDR2 from the germline V gene are MDHEN and SYDVKM. This CDR3 reads CASSLYSAAGELFF. The CDR3 region has the DNA TGTGCCAGCAGTTTATACTCCGCCGCCGGGGAGCTGTTTTTT.

This clone was picked up a small number of times. J is TRBJ2-2 and V is TRBV5-4; 13 bases are shared with TRBD2. This CDR3 is built from 16 residues. CDR1 and CDR2 from the germline V gene are SGHNT and YYREEE (reference sequence). V gave up 4 bases and J gave up 7 bases; unmatched junction bases: 7. The CDR3 loop is CASSPGLAGVVGELFF. The CDR3 region has the DNA TGTGCCAGCAGCCCAGGACTAGCGGGAGTGGTCGGGGAGCTGTTTTTT.

The CDR3 loop reads CASSSSGRAGQYF. The CDR3 nucleotides are TGTGCCAGCAGTTCTAGCGGGAGGGCGGGGCAGTACTTC. V and J are TRBV27 and TRBJ2-7, with 12 bases matching TRBD2. The J segment lost 9 bases and the V segment lost 4 bases, leaving 4 bases of the junction unmatched. The CDR3 is 13 residues long. CDR1 is MNHEY, CDR2 SMNVEV, per germline (reference sequence).

This clone was seen a few times. This chain connects TRBV2 to TRBJ1-3; 7 nucleotides agree with TRBD1. The CDR3 loop spans 16 amino acids. Germline CDR1 and CDR2: SNHLY and FYNNEI. The J segment lost 0 bases and the V segment lost 5 bases, leaving 7 bases of the junction unmatched. The CDR3 is CASSLQGTNSGNTIYF. CDR3 DNA sequence: TGTGCCAGCAGTTTACAGGGGACCAACTCTGGAAACACCATATATTTT.

The genes are TRBV28 and TRBJ2-7; 12 bases fit TRBD2. The trim removed 3 bases at V and 7 bases at J, leaving 10 bases unmatched. There are 16 residues in the CDR3. CDR1 and CDR2 from the germline V gene are MDHEN and SYDVKM. The CDR3: CASSFEGLAGMREQYF. The CDR3 DNA sequence: TGTGCCAGCAGTTTCGAAGGACTAGCGGGGATGAGGGAGCAGTACTTC.

This clone is a singleton in its sample. V usage is TRBV29-1 and J usage is TRBJ2-5, with D perhaps matching TRBD1 (5 bases). Per germline, CDR1 SQVTM and CDR2 ANQGSEA. V lost 0 bases, J lost 6 bases, and 14 bases lay in between. The length of the CDR3 is 14 residues. The CDR3 is CSVEELYRPKTQYF. The CDR3 DNA reads TGCAGCGTTGAAGAACTATACAGGCCGAAGACCCAGTACTTC.

The J gene is TRBJ1-1, the V gene TRBV5-1; D is uncertain. Germline CDR1 reads SGHRS; CDR2 reads YFSETQ. V shed 2 bases and J shed 2 bases, with 4 bases lying between them. This CDR3 has 12 residues. The CDR3 loop is CASSFSNTEAFF. For the CDR3, the DNA is TGCGCCAGCAGCTTCAGCAACACTGAAGCTTTCTTT.

A single count supports this clone. The chain is built from TRBV6-2 or TRBV6-3 and TRBJ2-1; D unresolved. The V end lost 0 bases, the J end lost 6 bases, and 6 bases lay between the germline ends. The CDR3 sequence is 13 residues long. The germline CDR1 and CDR2 sequences are MNHEY and SVGEGT. CDR3 sequence: CASSYSITNEQFF. CDR3 in DNA: TGTGCCAGCAGTTACTCGATCACCAATGAGCAGTTCTTC.

Here the CDR3 DNA reads TGCAGCGTTGCCCCTCACTCGGGAGCGAACTATGGCTACACCTTC. Translating gives CSVAPHSGANYGYTF. The chain joins TRBV29-1 to TRBJ1-2; D unclear. Germline CDR1 SQVTM, CDR2 ANQGSEA. Trimming took off 4 bases at V and 2 bases at J, with 17 bases between the two ends. The CDR3 extends over 15 amino acids.

This clone has only one observation. V gene TRBV6-2 or TRBV6-3 combines with J gene TRBJ1-5; unclear D gene. There are 13 residues in the CDR3. The germline V gene encodes CDR1 MNHEY and CDR2 SVGEGT. The V and J ends lost 2 bases and 0 bases respectively, with 2 bases between them. CDR3 sequence (DNA): TGTGCCAGCAGTTACCCTAGCAATCAGCCCCAGCATTTT. Protein sequence: CASSYPSNQPQHF.

The chain couples TRBV5-4 to TRBJ2-7, with 10 bases that match TRBD2. From germline, CDR1 is SGHNT and CDR2 YYREEE (reference sequence). J was trimmed by 4 bases and V by 1 base; bases with no gene match: 5. There are 15 residues in the CDR3. CDR3 protein: CASSLSLAGVYEQYF. The DNA for the CDR3 is TGTGCCAGCAGCTTGTCCCTAGCGGGAGTTTACGAGCAGTACTTC.

This sequence joins TRBV7-8 and TRBJ1-5, with D uncertain. The V gene's germline CDR1 is SGHVS and CDR2 FQNEAQ. Trimming stripped 2 bases from V and 2 bases from J, with 25 bases between. The CDR3 is 20 amino acids. As DNA, the CDR3 is TGTGCCAGCAGCTTATCAAAGGTATGGAGTAAGGGAGAGGGCAATCAGCCCCAGCATTTT. It yields the protein CASSLSKVWSKGEGNQPQHF.

This clone occurred a few times. The chain carries TRBV9 and TRBJ2-1, with TRBD1 matching over 8 bases. V shed 7 bases and J 9 bases; nucleotides not matched to a gene: 9. The CDR3 is 13 amino acids. Germline V lookup: CDR1 SGDLS, CDR2 YYNGEE. The CDR3: CASVDRVGGEQFF. As DNA, the CDR3 is TGTGCCAGCGTGGACAGGGTCGGCGGTGAGCAGTTCTTC.

V is TRBV27 and J is TRBJ2-7; TRBD1 agrees at 9 bases. Germline CDR1 and CDR2: MNHEY and SMNVEV (reference sequence). Trimming cost V 5 bases and J 3 bases; bases outside gene matches: 5. There are 14 residues in the CDR3. The CDR3 sequence: CASSHRDRDYEQYF. DNA of the CDR3: TGTGCCAGCAGTCACCGGGACAGGGACTACGAGCAGTACTTC.

This clone has more than one count but fewer than ten. This chain connects TRBV7-8 to TRBJ2-1; D may be TRBD2 (6 bases). The CDR3 length is 11 residues. V was pared by 5 bases and J by 12 bases, with 11 bases between. CDR1 and CDR2 from the germline V gene are SGHVS and FQNEAQ. DNA of the CDR3: TGTGCCAGCAGCCAACGGGACTGGCAGTTCTTC. Protein product: CASSQRDWQFF.

CDR3 amino acids: CATSNPGRRESPLHF. In nucleotides, the CDR3 is TGTGCCACCAGCAATCCCGGGCGTAGGGAATCACCCCTCCACTTT. This rearrangement joins TRBV15 to TRBJ1-6; D gene ambiguous. This CDR3 is built from 15 residues. Trimming removed 4 bases from V and 10 bases from J, with 17 bases in between. Germline V gene sequence: CDR1 LNHNV, CDR2 YYDKDF (reference sequence).

The chain couples TRBV7-9 to TRBJ1-5, with 9 bases fitting TRBD1. Germline V lookup: CDR1 SEHNR, CDR2 FQNEAQ (reference sequence). The CDR3 consists of 14 residues. The V gene end was trimmed by 1 base and the J gene end by 7 bases; junction bases not matched to a gene: 2. DNA for the CDR3: TGTGCCAGCAGCTTAGGGACAGGGGAACAGCCCCAGCATTTT. The encoded protein is CASSLGTGEQPQHF.

The genes are TRBV4-1 and TRBJ2-3; no reliable D call. V lost 5 bases and J 1 base, leaving 13 bases between the germline ends. This CDR3 is 15 amino acids long. The germline CDR1 and CDR2 sequences are MGHRA and YSYEKL. Here the CDR3 DNA reads TGCGCCAGCAGCGAGCCTACCTTTGGCACAGATACGCAGTATTTT. Translation: CASSEPTFGTDTQYF.